The text below deals with one TCR beta chain. Authors' analysis steps: Estimation of nucleated cell counts relied on the amplification of reference gene primers. Sequenced by immunoSEQ multiplex PCR; TCRdb stores in-frame clones only, minus some. V, J and clone size are taken as reported in that table, and D and trimming were inferred from the DNA itself. The sample gives under 350,000 clones, 70% to 90% of which show up once; around 4% is in the top ten. The record originates from a study of blood T cell repertoires in COVID-19. As for the study in general: PBMCs, B-cell-depleted T cells, or T cells were the source of the cDNA or gDNA that made up the material.

J lost 6 bases, V lost 4 bases, and 11 bases had no gene match. The CDR3 totals 15 residues. The germline V gene has CDR1 SGDLS and CDR2 YYNGEE. The participants were between about 18 and 90 years old and came from under 25 US areas. Sequences were obtained from PBMCs or T cells enriched from blood (not recorded which). The chain carries TRBV9 and TRBJ2-7; 9 positions agree with TRBD1. This clonotype was obtained from a woman aged 40 to 55 with acute COVID-19. This CDR3 reads CASSPSRGQGVEQYF. Here the CDR3 DNA reads TGTGCCAGCAGCCCCAGTAGGGGACAGGGAGTCGAGCAGTACTTC.